A selection of T cell receptor beta chains follows, all from one sample in a study of blood T cell repertoires in COVID-19. Repertoires were generated with immunoSEQ multiplex PCR, while TCRdb's copy carries only in-frame clones and drops some. The sample comprises a few hundred thousand clones, around nine tenths of which are singletons, and roughly a sixth rests with the top ten. Material: peripheral blood. The receptors shown here come from a man between 50 and 59 years old with COVID-19, enrolled during active disease. CDR3s include the opening cysteine and the closing phenylalanine or tryptophan. D genes are given only for firm matches. Some rows have no size entry. The others give once, few or many, or a class for an expanded clone.

clone_size,j_call,v_call,d_call,cdr3_nt,cdr3_aa
NA,TRBJ1-2,TRBV5-6,NA,TGTGCCAGCAGCTTGCAGGGAAACTATGGCTACACCTTC,CASSLQGNYGYTF
once,TRBJ2-2,TRBV9,NA,TGTGCCAGCAGCACTCAAGTCACTCCCTACACCGGGGAGCTGTTTTTT,CASSTQVTPYTGELFF
NA,TRBJ2-3,TRBV7-9,NA,TGTGCCAGCAGCTCGGACTCCCCTCGAGGAGATACGCAGTATTTT,CASSSDSPRGDTQYF
NA,TRBJ2-3,TRBV2,NA,TGTGCCAGCAGTTCTTTGACTGAAGATACGCAGTATTTT,CASSSLTEDTQYF
NA,TRBJ2-7,TRBV19,TRBD1,TGTGCCAGTAGTTTGGGACAGACTTACGAGCAGTACTTC,CASSLGQTYEQYF
NA,TRBJ1-1,TRBV27,TRBD1,TGTGCCAGCAGTTTGGGGATAGGGGCAGGGGGGACTGAAGCTTTCTTT,CASSLGIGAGGTEAFF
NA,TRBJ1-2,TRBV2,NA,TGTGCCAGCAGTGACAGGGTCCTCTATGGCTACACCTTC,CASSDRVLYGYTF
NA,TRBJ2-7,TRBV4-1,TRBD1,TGCGCCAGCAGCCAAGCAGACGTGGGACAGTTCCCTTACGAGCAGTACTTC,CASSQADVGQFPYEQYF
NA,TRBJ2-5,TRBV25-1,NA,TGTGCCAGCAGTGAATTTAAAGGGGTCGGGGAGACCCAGTACTTC,CASSEFKGVGETQYF
NA,TRBJ1-4,TRBV6-5,NA,TGTGCCAGCAGTATGACAGCAACTAATGAAAAACTGTTTTTT,CASSMTATNEKLFF
NA,TRBJ2-3,TRBV19,TRBD2,TGTGCCAGTAGTATAAGAGCGGGGACTAGGGACACAGATACGCAGTATTTT,CASSIRAGTRDTDTQYF
once,TRBJ2-2,TRBV7-2,NA,TGTGCCAGCAGCCCCGGACTACCTAACACCGGGGAGCTGTTTTTT,CASSPGLPNTGELFF
NA,TRBJ2-1,TRBV28,NA,TGTGCCAGCAGTACCCAGCGGATTGACTGGGAAACATACAATGAGCAGTTCTTC,CASSTQRIDWETYNEQFF
once,TRBJ2-7,TRBV27,NA,TGTGCCAGCTTCTTCTCCTACGAGCAGTACTTC,CASFFSYEQYF
NA,TRBJ2-2,TRBV6-5,TRBD1,TGTGCCAGCAGAACAGGGGGCGCGACCGGGGAGCTGTTTTTT,CASRTGGATGELFF
few,TRBJ1-1,TRBV9,NA,TGTGCCAGCAGCGTAGGACACAGCATGAACACTGAAGCTTTCTTT,CASSVGHSMNTEAFF
NA,TRBJ2-3,TRBV11-3,TRBD2,TGTGCCAGCAGCCCCGGACTAGCGAGCACCTTGACAGATACGCAGTATTTT,CASSPGLASTLTDTQYF
NA,TRBJ2-2,TRBV21-1,NA,TGTGCCAGCAGCAAAAAAAAGGGGGGACTAGCGGGAGAAGAGGCAGGGGAGCTGTTTTTT,CASSKKKGGLAGEEAGELFF
NA,TRBJ1-2,TRBV30,NA,TGTGCCTGGAGTCTCCAATCAGGTGGCTACACCTTC,CAWSLQSGGYTF
NA,TRBJ2-7,TRBV7-2,TRBD1,TGTGCCAGCAGCTCCCCCGACAGGGTCTACGAGCAGTACTTC,CASSSPDRVYEQYF
once,TRBJ1-2,TRBV5-6,NA,TGTGCCAGCAGATACGGACGTCCGGGGGAGGGAGGCTACACCTTC,CASRYGRPGEGGYTF
NA,TRBJ2-5,TRBV6-5,TRBD1,TGTGCCAGCAGTTACGGACAGGCCCAAGAGACCCAGTACTTC,CASSYGQAQETQYF
once,TRBJ2-3,TRBV5-1,NA,TGCGCCAGCAGCTCGTTGCGTCCAGATACGCAGTATTTT,CASSSLRPDTQYF